These T cell receptor beta chains were read from a single sample in a study of T-cell reconstitution after alpha-beta-depleted transplantation in children. One entry per CDR3 protein results from TCRdb running MiXCR on the PCR reads. This sample has around 370,000 distinct CDR3 sequences, with 10% to 13% found just once. This material consisted of PBMCs from the stem cell graft donor, taken from the stem cell graft. The receptors were sampled from a human donor who donated a stem cell graft to a child with acute lymphoblastic leukemia. The CDR3 runs from the conserved cysteine through the conserved F or W. A D gene is named only where the DNA matches it firmly. For some rows the clone size is stated as once, few or many, or as a class when expanded; others skip it.

CASRGIIRDFEEQFF TGTGCCAGCAGGGGTATAATAAGGGACTTCGAAGAGCAGTTCTTC TRBJ2-1 TRBV13 . .
CASSPSRGYPGELFF TGTGCCAGCAGCCCTTCCAGGGGGTATCCCGGGGAGCTGTTTTTT TRBJ2-2 TRBV12-3/TRBV12-4 many TRBD1
CASSYSNVRIGETQYF TGTGCCAGCAGTTACTCGAACGTACGCATAGGGGAGACCCAGTACTTC TRBJ2-5 TRBV6-5 few .
CSVDGTSGASGETQYF TGCAGCGTTGACGGGACTAGCGGGGCGAGTGGAGAGACCCAGTACTTC TRBJ2-5 TRBV29-1 few TRBD2
CSARPGATYEQYF TGCAGTGCTCGTCCAGGGGCTACCTACGAGCAGTACTTC TRBJ2-7 TRBV20-1 many .
CASSSITGTENEKLFF TGTGCCAGCAGCAGCATCACCGGGACGGAGAATGAAAAACTGTTTTTT TRBJ1-4 TRBV7-9 . .
CSVAATSGNTIYF TGCAGCGTTGCGGCTACCTCTGGAAACACCATATATTTT TRBJ1-3 TRBV29-1 . .
CASSLGHTTDTQYF TGTGCCAGCAGCTTAGGTCACACTACAGATACGCAGTATTTT TRBJ2-3 TRBV7-2 many .
CASRPETGVSTGELFF TGTGCCAGCAGACCGGAGACAGGGGTTTCCACCGGGGAGCTGTTTTTT TRBJ2-2 TRBV28 . TRBD1
CASSSGTSGAIPYNEQFF TGTGCCAGTAGCTCCGGGACTAGCGGCGCAATTCCCTACAATGAGCAGTTCTTC TRBJ2-1 TRBV27 . TRBD2
CASSLSLLYEQYF TGTGCCAGCAGCTTAAGCCTACTCTACGAGCAGTACTTC TRBJ2-7 TRBV7-6 few .
CASSFSGDGNTGELFF TGCGCCAGCAGCTTTAGCGGAGATGGGAACACCGGGGAGCTGTTTTTT TRBJ2-2 TRBV5-1 few .
CASSVMAAGELFF TGTGCCAGCAGCGTTATGGCGGCCGGGGAGCTGTTTTTT TRBJ2-2 TRBV9 . .
CASSTGLRHDEQFF TGTGCCAGCAGCACCGGACTCAGACACGATGAGCAGTTCTTC TRBJ2-1 TRBV12-3/TRBV12-4 few .
CASSLRQGATGELFF TGTGCCAGCAGCTTACGGCAGGGGGCTACCGGGGAGCTGTTTTTT TRBJ2-2 TRBV5-1 many TRBD1
CSAQTSGNEQFF TGCAGTGCCCAGACTAGCGGCAATGAGCAGTTCTTC TRBJ2-1 TRBV20-1 . TRBD2
CASSFLGGGKGNIQYF TGTGCCAGCAGTTTTCTAGGTGGCGGCAAAGGGAACATTCAGTACTTC TRBJ2-4 TRBV12-3/TRBV12-4 . .
CASAFRQGSNQPQHF TGTGCCAGCGCCTTTAGACAGGGCAGCAATCAGCCCCAGCATTTT TRBJ1-5 TRBV12-3/TRBV12-4 . TRBD1
CASSSGTAAYEQYF TGCGCCAGCAGCTCCGGGACGGCGGCCTACGAGCAGTACTTC TRBJ2-7 TRBV5-1 few .
CASSQGLAVDNEQFF TGCGCCAGCAGCCAAGGACTAGCGGTAGACAATGAGCAGTTCTTC TRBJ2-1 TRBV4-1 few TRBD2
CASSQERVLASEAFF TGCGCCAGCAGCCAAGAAAGAGTTCTGGCGTCTGAAGCTTTCTTT TRBJ1-1 TRBV4-1 . .
CASRLMLGITKNIQYF TGTGCCAGCAGACTTATGCTGGGGATAACCAAAAACATTCAGTACTTC TRBJ2-4 TRBV12-3/TRBV12-4 . .
CASSLGVSSSYEQYF TGTGCCAGCAGCTTAGGGGTTTCGAGCTCCTACGAGCAGTACTTC TRBJ2-7 TRBV11-2 . .
CASSFTTGTAQHF TGTGCCAGCAGTTTCACAACCGGGACGGCCCAGCATTTT TRBJ1-5 TRBV3-1 . .
CASSPRTPKAAGYEQYF TGTGCCAGCAGCCCTCGGACGCCCAAGGCAGCGGGCTACGAGCAGTACTTC TRBJ2-7 TRBV7-9 few .
CASSPTGWTEAFF TGTGCCAGCAGCCCGACAGGTTGGACTGAAGCTTTCTTT TRBJ1-1 TRBV6-6 many .
CASSQGKVSGRTDTQYF TGCGCCAGCAGCCAAGGAAAGGTGAGCGGGAGGACAGATACGCAGTATTTT TRBJ2-3 TRBV4-1 . TRBD2
CASSLQGIYGYTF TGTGCCAGCAGTTTGCAAGGGATCTATGGCTACACCTTC TRBJ1-2 TRBV12-3/TRBV12-4 many .
CASSLQGRGNLIAKNIQYF TGTGCCAGCAGCCTACAGGGACGGGGCAATCTCATAGCCAAAAACATTCAGTACTTC TRBJ2-4 TRBV7-6 . .
CAISGDWDRGYEQYF TGTGCCATCAGTGGAGATTGGGACAGGGGTTACGAGCAGTACTTC TRBJ2-7 TRBV10-3 few TRBD1
CASRHYNEQFF TGTGCCAGCAGACATTACAATGAGCAGTTCTTC TRBJ2-1 TRBV12-3/TRBV12-4 many .
CSASPWTGQTYEQYF TGCAGTGCTAGCCCCTGGACGGGACAGACTTACGAGCAGTACTTC TRBJ2-7 TRBV20-1 . TRBD1
CASSARRASNQPQHF TGTGCCAGCAGTGCCCGACGGGCGAGCAATCAGCCCCAGCATTTT TRBJ1-5 TRBV12-3/TRBV12-4 . .
CASSLSGKQSEQFF TGTGCCAGCAGCCTTAGCGGGAAACAGTCTGAGCAGTTCTTC TRBJ2-1 TRBV7-3 few TRBD2
CSARGARETQYF TGCAGTGCTAGAGGGGCTCGGGAGACCCAGTACTTC TRBJ2-5 TRBV20-1 . .
CSARDEGYGNTGELFF TGCAGTGCTAGAGATGAAGGGTACGGGAACACCGGGGAGCTGTTTTTT TRBJ2-2 TRBV20-1 few .
CASSFRETDTSGGGNEQFF TGTGCCAGCAGCTTTCGGGAGACGGACACTAGCGGAGGAGGGAATGAGCAGTTCTTC TRBJ2-1 TRBV7-8 . TRBD2
CASRISGRLYNEQFF TGTGCCAGCAGAATTAGCGGGAGGTTATACAATGAGCAGTTCTTC TRBJ2-1 TRBV11-2 few TRBD2
CAGTRGTEAFF TGTGCCGGCACCAGGGGTACTGAAGCTTTCTTT TRBJ1-1 TRBV19 . .
CASSPSQGRSYNSPLHF TGTGCCAGCAGCCCGTCACAGGGGAGGTCCTATAATTCACCCCTCCACTTT TRBJ1-6 TRBV5-6 many TRBD1
CASSLGTGEVLEKLFF TGTGCCAGCAGCCTTGGGACAGGGGAAGTGTTAGAAAAACTGTTTTTT TRBJ1-4 TRBV7-2 . TRBD1
CASSGSGVQFF TGTGCCAGCAGTGGCAGCGGAGTGCAGTTCTTC TRBJ2-1 TRBV2 many .
CASTKDRAYEQYF TGTGCCAGCACCAAGGACAGGGCCTACGAGCAGTACTTC TRBJ2-7 TRBV12-3/TRBV12-4 few TRBD1
CASSFRLANYEQYF TGCGCCAGCAGCTTCAGACTAGCGAATTACGAGCAGTACTTC TRBJ2-7 TRBV4-1 . TRBD2
CASSGGAQQETQYF TGCGCCAGCAGCGGGGGGGCACAGCAAGAGACCCAGTACTTC TRBJ2-5 TRBV5-1 few .
CASSLSLSSDRRMNTEAFF TGCGCCAGCAGCTTATCCCTTTCGTCGGACCGGCGGATGAACACTGAAGCTTTCTTT TRBJ1-1 TRBV5-1 . .
CAISESGASYEQYF TGTGCCATCAGTGAGTCAGGGGCCTCCTACGAGCAGTACTTC TRBJ2-7 TRBV10-3 many .
CASSGTGLTSGNTIYF TGTGCCAGCAGCGGGACAGGGTTGACCTCTGGAAACACCATATATTTT TRBJ1-3 TRBV7-3 many TRBD1
CASSQGGGIYGYTF TGTGCCAGCAGCCAAGGAGGGGGCATCTATGGCTACACCTTC TRBJ1-2 TRBV3-1 . TRBD1
CASSQRDRRQGYTF TGTGCCAGCAGCCAGCGGGACAGAAGGCAAGGCTACACCTTC TRBJ1-2 TRBV3-1 . TRBD1
CASSSDSGLRDTEAFF TGTGCCAGCAGTTCCGACTCGGGACTACGGGACACTGAAGCTTTCTTT TRBJ1-1 TRBV7-9 many .
CASSFKSGRWNTDTQYF TGTGCCAGCAGCTTCAAATCCGGCCGTTGGAACACAGATACGCAGTATTTT TRBJ2-3 TRBV7-2 . .
CASSLTPEGGPRDEQFF TGTGCCAGCAGCCTTACACCTGAGGGGGGCCCGAGAGATGAGCAGTTCTTC TRBJ2-1 TRBV3-1 . .
CASSPGTGLYNEKLFF TGTGCCAGCAGTCCCGGGACAGGGTTGTATAATGAAAAACTGTTTTTT TRBJ1-4 TRBV12-3/TRBV12-4 . TRBD1
CATSDLSSGTDEQFF TGTGCCACCAGTGATTTGTCTAGCGGGACTGATGAGCAGTTCTTC TRBJ2-1 TRBV24-1 . TRBD2
CSSGADRGTQYF TGCAGCTCTGGTGCCGACAGGGGTACGCAGTATTTT TRBJ2-3 TRBV29-1 few TRBD1
CASSWGQGKDNEQFF TGCGCCAGCAGCTGGGGACAGGGGAAGGACAATGAGCAGTTCTTC TRBJ2-1 TRBV5-1 few TRBD1